This note documents a single T cell receptor beta chain sequence. MiXCR, run by TCRdb on the RT-PCR reads, gives a single entry per CDR3 protein. The repertoire holds about 700,000 distinct CDR3 sequences, with 12% to 15% as singletons. The CDR3 contains 13 residues. Germline CDR1 SGHRS, CDR2 YFSETQ. V was cut by 4 bases and J by 1 base, with 8 bases left in between. This TCR derives from a female donor in good health, serving as a healthy control. The sample consisted of memory CD4+ T cells from blood. The genes are TRBV5-1 and TRBJ1-1; D is undetermined. Here the CDR3 reads CASSSAGNTEAFF. The CDR3 DNA sequence: TGCGCCAGCAGCAGTGCGGGGAACACTGAAGCTTTCTTT.